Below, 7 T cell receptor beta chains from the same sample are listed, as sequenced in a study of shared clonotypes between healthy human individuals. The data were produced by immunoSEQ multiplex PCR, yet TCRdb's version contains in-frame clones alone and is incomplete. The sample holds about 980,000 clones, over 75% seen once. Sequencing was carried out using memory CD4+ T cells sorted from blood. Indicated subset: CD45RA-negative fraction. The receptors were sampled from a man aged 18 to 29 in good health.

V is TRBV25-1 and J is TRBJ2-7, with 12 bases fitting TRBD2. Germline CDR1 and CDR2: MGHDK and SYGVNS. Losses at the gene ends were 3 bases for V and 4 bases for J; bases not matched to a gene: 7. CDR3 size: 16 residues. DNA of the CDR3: TGTGCCAGCAGTGAGGCTAGCGGGGGGGCCAGGTACGAGCAGTACTTC. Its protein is CASSEASGGARYEQYF.

The CDR3 region is CASSVVGQGGTDTQYF. The CDR3 nucleotides are TGTGCCAGCAGCGTAGTCGGTCAGGGGGGGACAGATACGCAGTATTTT. The chain couples TRBV9 to TRBJ2-3; D might be TRBD1 or TRBD2, each matching 7 bases. CDR3 size: 16 residues. Trimming took off 0 bases at V and 3 bases at J, with 14 bases between the two ends. In germline, CDR1 is SGDLS, CDR2 YYNGEE.

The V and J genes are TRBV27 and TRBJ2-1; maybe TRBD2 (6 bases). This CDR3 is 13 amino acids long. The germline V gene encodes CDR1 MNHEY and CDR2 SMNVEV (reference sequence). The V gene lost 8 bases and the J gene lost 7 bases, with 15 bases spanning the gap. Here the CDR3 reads CASSSSGRNEQFF. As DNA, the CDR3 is TGTGCCAGCTCGAGTAGCGGTAGGAATGAGCAGTTCTTC.

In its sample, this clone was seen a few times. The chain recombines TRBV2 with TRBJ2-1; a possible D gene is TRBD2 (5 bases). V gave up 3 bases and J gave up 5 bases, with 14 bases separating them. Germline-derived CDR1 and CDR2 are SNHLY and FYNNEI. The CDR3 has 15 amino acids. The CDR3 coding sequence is TGTGCCAGCAGTGACCGGGATATAGCCGACAATGAGCAGTTCTTC. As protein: CASSDRDIADNEQFF.

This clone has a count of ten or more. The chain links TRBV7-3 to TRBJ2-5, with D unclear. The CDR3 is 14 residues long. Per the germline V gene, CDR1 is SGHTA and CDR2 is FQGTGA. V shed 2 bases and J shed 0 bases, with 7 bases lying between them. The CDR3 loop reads CASSLLSHQETQYF. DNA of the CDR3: TGTGCCAGCAGCTTATTGAGTCACCAAGAGACCCAGTACTTC.

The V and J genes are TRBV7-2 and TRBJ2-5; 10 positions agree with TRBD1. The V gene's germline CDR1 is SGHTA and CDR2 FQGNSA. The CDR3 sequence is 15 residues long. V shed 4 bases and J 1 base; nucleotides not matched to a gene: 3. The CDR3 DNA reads TGTGCCAGCAGCTCGGGACAGGGGTCCCAAGAGACCCAGTACTTC. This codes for CASSSGQGSQETQYF.

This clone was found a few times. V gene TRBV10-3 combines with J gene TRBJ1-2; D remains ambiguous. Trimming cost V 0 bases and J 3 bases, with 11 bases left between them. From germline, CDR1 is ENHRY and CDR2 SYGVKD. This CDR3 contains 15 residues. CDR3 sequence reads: CAISESGKKDYGYTF. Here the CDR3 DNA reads TGTGCCATCAGTGAGTCGGGTAAAAAGGACTATGGCTACACCTTC.